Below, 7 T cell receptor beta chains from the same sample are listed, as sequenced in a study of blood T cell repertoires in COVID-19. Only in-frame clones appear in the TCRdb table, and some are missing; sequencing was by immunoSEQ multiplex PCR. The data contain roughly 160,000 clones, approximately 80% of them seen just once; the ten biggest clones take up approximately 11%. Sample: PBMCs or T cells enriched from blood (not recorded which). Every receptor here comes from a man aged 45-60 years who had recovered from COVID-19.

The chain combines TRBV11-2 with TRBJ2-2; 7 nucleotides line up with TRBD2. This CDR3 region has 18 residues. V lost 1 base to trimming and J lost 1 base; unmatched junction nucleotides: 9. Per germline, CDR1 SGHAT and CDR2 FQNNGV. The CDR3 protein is CASSLGDPTSRNTGELFF. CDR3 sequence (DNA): TGTGCCAGCAGCTTAGGAGACCCGACTAGCCGGAACACCGGGGAGCTGTTTTTT.

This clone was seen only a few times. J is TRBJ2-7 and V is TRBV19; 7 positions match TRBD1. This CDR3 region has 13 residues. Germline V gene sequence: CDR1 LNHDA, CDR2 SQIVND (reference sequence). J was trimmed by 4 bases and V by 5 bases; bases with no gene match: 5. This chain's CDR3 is CASSAQGQYEQYF. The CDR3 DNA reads TGTGCCAGTAGTGCACAGGGGCAATACGAGCAGTACTTC.

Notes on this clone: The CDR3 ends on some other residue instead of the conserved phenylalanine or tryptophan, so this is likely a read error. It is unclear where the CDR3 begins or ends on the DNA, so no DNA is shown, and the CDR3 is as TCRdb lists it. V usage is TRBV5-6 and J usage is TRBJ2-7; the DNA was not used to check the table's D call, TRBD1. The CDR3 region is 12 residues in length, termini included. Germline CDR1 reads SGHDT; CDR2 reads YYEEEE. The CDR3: CASSLAYQVDSS.

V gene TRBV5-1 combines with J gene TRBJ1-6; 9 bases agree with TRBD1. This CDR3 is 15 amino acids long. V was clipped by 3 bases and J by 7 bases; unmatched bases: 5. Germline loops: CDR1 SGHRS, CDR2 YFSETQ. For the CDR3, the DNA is TGCGCCAGCAGCTCGGGACAGGGTCCAAATTCACCCCTCCACTTT. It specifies CASSSGQGPNSPLHF.

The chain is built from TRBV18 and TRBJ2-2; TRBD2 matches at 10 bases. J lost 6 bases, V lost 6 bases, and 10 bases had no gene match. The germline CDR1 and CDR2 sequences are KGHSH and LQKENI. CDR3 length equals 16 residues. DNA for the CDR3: TGTGCCAGCTCGCCGCTAGCGGGAGCTATTCCCGGGGAGCTGTTTTTT. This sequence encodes CASSPLAGAIPGELFF.

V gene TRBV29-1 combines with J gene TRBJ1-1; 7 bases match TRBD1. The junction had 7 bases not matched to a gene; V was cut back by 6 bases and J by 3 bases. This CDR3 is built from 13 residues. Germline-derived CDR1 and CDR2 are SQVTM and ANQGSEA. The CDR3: CSVTGQGDTEAFF. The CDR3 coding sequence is TGCAGCGTAACAGGGCAGGGGGACACTGAAGCTTTCTTT.

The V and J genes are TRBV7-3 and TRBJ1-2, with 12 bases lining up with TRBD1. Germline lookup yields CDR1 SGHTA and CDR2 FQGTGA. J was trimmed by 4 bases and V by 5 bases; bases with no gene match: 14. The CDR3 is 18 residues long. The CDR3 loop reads CASSRSPPGTGGIYGYTF. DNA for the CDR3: TGTGCCAGCAGCAGATCTCCCCCGGGGACAGGGGGCATCTATGGCTACACCTTC.